Listed below are T cell receptor beta chains from one sample, sequenced in a study of blood T cell repertoires in COVID-19. Clones were sequenced by immunoSEQ multiplex PCR, and TCRdb holds only the in-frame ones, with some missing. The data contain roughly 300,000 clones, 90% of them singletons. The sequenced sample consisted of PBMCs or T cells enriched from blood (not recorded which). The receptors originated from a woman in her twenties or thirties who had recovered from COVID-19. Each CDR3 is given with its conserved first and last residue. A D gene is named only where the DNA matches it firmly. Size tells how often a clone was seen (once, few, many) or the class of an expanded clone, and some rows leave it out.

CATSPSGTGASNQPQHF	TGTGCCACCAGTCCTTCCGGGACAGGGGCTAGCAATCAGCCCCAGCATTTT	TRBD1	TRBV24-1	TRBJ1-5	-
CASPPSGSSYNEQFF	TGTGCCAGCCCTCCTAGCGGGAGCTCCTACAATGAGCAGTTCTTC	TRBD2	TRBV28	TRBJ2-1	once
CASSNSGAGLLEQFF	TGTGCCAGTAGTAATTCGGGAGCTGGATTATTGGAGCAGTTCTTC	-	TRBV19	TRBJ2-1	-
CASSHGTAQVGEQYF	TGCGCCAGCAGCCACGGGACAGCCCAAGTGGGTGAGCAGTACTTC	TRBD1	TRBV5-1	TRBJ2-7	-
CASSLGEVGNAFF	TGTGCCAGCAGCCTGGGGGAGGTCGGCAACGCTTTCTTT	-	TRBV5-6	TRBJ1-1	few
CASSLGDSSNQPQHF	TGTGCCAGCAGTTTGGGAGATTCCAGCAATCAGCCCCAGCATTTT	-	TRBV28	TRBJ1-5	-
CASGSSGQGFQTQYF	TGTGCTAGTGGTTCCTCCGGACAGGGTTTTCAGACCCAGTACTTC	TRBD1	TRBV12-5	TRBJ2-5	-
CASSLSQGLLIYGYTF	TGTGCCAGCAGTTTATCCCAGGGGCTCTTGATCTATGGCTACACCTTC	-	TRBV28	TRBJ1-2	-
CTSSLLVQGEAFF	TGCACCAGCAGCCTTCTCGTACAGGGAGAAGCTTTCTTT	-	TRBV1	TRBJ1-1	-
CASSPHSSYNEQFF	TGTGCCAGCAGCCCCCATAGCTCCTACAATGAGCAGTTCTTC	-	TRBV7-2	TRBJ2-1	-
CAWSLTVNTEAFF	TGTGCCTGGAGTCTGACAGTGAACACTGAAGCTTTCTTT	-	TRBV30	TRBJ1-1	-
CASSWEETQYF	TGTGCCAGCAGCTGGGAGGAGACCCAGTACTTC	-	TRBV7-9	TRBJ2-5	-
CASSNSGTETKVYTEAFF	TGTGCCAGCAGTAACTCTGGGACAGAGACAAAGGTATACACTGAAGCTTTCTTT	TRBD1	TRBV7-9	TRBJ1-1	-
CASSSRESGEQYF	TGTGCCAGCAGCTCGCGGGAGTCGGGAGAGCAGTACTTC	TRBD2	TRBV7-6	TRBJ2-7	-
CASSLGGAALGPQHF	TGTGCCAGCAGTTTAGGAGGGGCCGCCTTAGGGCCCCAGCATTTT	-	TRBV28	TRBJ1-5	-
CASSYRGQLRNEQYF	TGTGCCAGCAGTTACCGGGGACAGCTCCGGAACGAGCAGTACTTC	TRBD1	TRBV6-2/TRBV6-3	TRBJ2-7	-
CASSLGQGYYEQYF	TGCGCCAGCAGCTTGGGACAGGGCTATTACGAGCAGTACTTC	TRBD1	TRBV5-1	TRBJ2-7	-
CATSSVRIRGRGEKLFF	TGTGCCACCAGCAGTGTACGGATCAGGGGGCGCGGGGAAAAACTGTTTTTT	TRBD1	TRBV15	TRBJ1-4	-
CASSSIGEHTEAFF	TGTGCCAGCAGTTCTATTGGGGAGCACACTGAAGCTTTCTTT	-	TRBV27	TRBJ1-1	-
CATSRDRVLGNTEAFF	TGTGCCACCAGCAGAGACAGGGTTCTTGGAAACACTGAAGCTTTCTTT	-	TRBV15	TRBJ1-1	-
CAWSAGTLTYYGYTF	TGTGCCTGGAGTGCCGGTACCCTGACTTACTATGGCTACACCTTC	-	TRBV30	TRBJ1-2	once
CASSPSNTIYF	TGTGCCAGCTCCCCCTCGAACACCATATATTTT	-	TRBV28	TRBJ1-3	-
CASSEGTGSGSYNEQFF	TGTGCCAGCAGTGAAGGGACCGGGAGCGGGTCCTACAATGAGCAGTTCTTC	-	TRBV25-1	TRBJ2-1	once
CASSLGTSGIGSYNEQFF	TGTGCCAGTAGTCTAGGGACTAGCGGGATCGGGTCCTACAATGAGCAGTTCTTC	TRBD2	TRBV19	TRBJ2-1	-
CTSSQGDPLLGGPKTGELFF	TGCACCAGCAGCCAAGGAGATCCCTTATTGGGAGGGCCGAAAACCGGGGAGCTGTTTTTT	-	TRBV1	TRBJ2-2	-
CASTSRPGQKYEQYF	TGTGCCAGCACCTCGAGGCCGGGACAAAAATACGAGCAGTACTTC	-	TRBV28	TRBJ2-7	-
CASSQDPTGSGNTIYF	TGTGCCAGCAGCCAAGATCCAACGGGATCCGGAAACACCATATATTTT	-	TRBV4-2	TRBJ1-3	-
CASRASYEQYF	TGTGCCAGCAGAGCATCCTACGAGCAGTACTTC	-	TRBV2	TRBJ2-7	-
CASSPRLADNNEQFF	TGTGCCAGCAGCCCGCGGCTAGCGGATAACAATGAGCAGTTCTTC	TRBD2	TRBV4-2	TRBJ2-1	-
CASSLNPHSGANVLTF	TGTGCCAGCAGCTTAAATCCCCACTCTGGGGCCAACGTCCTGACTTTC	-	TRBV7-2	TRBJ2-6	-
CATSDFSLAGGHTGELFF	TGTGCCACCAGTGATTTCTCACTAGCGGGAGGGCACACCGGGGAGCTGTTTTTT	TRBD2	TRBV24-1	TRBJ2-2	-
CASRTGVNQPQHF	TGTGCCAGCAGGACAGGGGTAAATCAGCCCCAGCATTTT	TRBD1	TRBV28	TRBJ1-5	-
CASRVLGGETQYF	TGTGCCAGCAGGGTACTAGGTGGGGAGACCCAGTACTTC	-	TRBV12-3/TRBV12-4	TRBJ2-5	-
CASSYSTQNTEAFF	TGTGCCAGCAGTTACAGCACCCAGAACACTGAAGCTTTCTTT	-	TRBV27	TRBJ1-1	-
CASSSGRGEQFF	TGTGCCAGCAGTTCCGGACGGGGTGAGCAGTTCTTC	-	TRBV28	TRBJ2-1	-
CASSQGPGQTYGYTF	TGCGCCAGCAGCCAGGGACCGGGACAGACCTATGGCTACACCTTC	TRBD1	TRBV4-1	TRBJ1-2	many
CASSFRARNQPQHF	TGTGCCAGCAGCTTCAGGGCTCGGAATCAGCCCCAGCATTTT	-	TRBV5-8	TRBJ1-5	-
CASFPGTGGDYEQYF	TGTGCCAGCTTCCCCGGGACAGGGGGGGACTACGAGCAGTACTTC	TRBD1	TRBV18	TRBJ2-7	-
CASSQARAPSNQPQHF	TGTGCCAGCAGCCAAGCCAGGGCACCTAGCAATCAGCCCCAGCATTTT	-	TRBV3-1/TRBV3-2	TRBJ1-5	-
CASMRREFGTDTQYF	TGTGCCAGTATGCGGCGGGAGTTCGGCACAGATACGCAGTATTTT	TRBD2	TRBV19	TRBJ2-3	once
CASSAGTSGIYNEQFF	TGTGCCAGCAGCGCAGGGACTAGCGGTATATACAATGAGCAGTTCTTC	TRBD2	TRBV9	TRBJ2-1	-
CASSLSAGLGNTEAFF	TGTGCCAGCAGTTTATCGGCGGGGCTGGGGAACACTGAAGCTTTCTTT	-	TRBV27	TRBJ1-1	once
CASSSRPGQGNEKLFF	TGTGCCAGCAGTTCCCGCCCCGGACAGGGAAATGAAAAACTGTTTTTT	TRBD1	TRBV27	TRBJ1-4	-
CASSRLAGPSGTDTQYF	TGTGCCAGCTCACGACTAGCGGGACCGAGCGGCACAGATACGCAGTATTTT	TRBD2	TRBV18	TRBJ2-3	-
CASSSKRGYSNQPQHF	TGTGCCAGCAGTTCCAAGCGGGGGTATAGCAATCAGCCCCAGCATTTT	-	TRBV28	TRBJ1-5	few
CAWSLAGGQETQYF	TGTGCCTGGAGTTTAGCGGGAGGTCAAGAGACCCAGTACTTC	TRBD2	TRBV30	TRBJ2-5	once
CASSITGRVGSPSYEQYF	TGTGCCAGTAGTATCACAGGTCGAGTCGGGAGCCCCTCCTACGAGCAGTACTTC	-	TRBV19	TRBJ2-7	-
CASSPVGRDEQFF	TGTGCCAGCAGTCCCGTGGGGAGGGATGAGCAGTTCTTC	TRBD2	TRBV6-4	TRBJ2-1	once
CASSYSGSGRGTSYEQYF	TGTGCCAGCAGTTATTCGGGTAGCGGGAGGGGGACCTCCTACGAGCAGTACTTC	TRBD2	TRBV6-2/TRBV6-3	TRBJ2-7	-
CASSLVSGGQETQYF	TGCGCCAGCAGCTTGGTTTCGGGGGGGCAAGAGACCCAGTACTTC	TRBD2	TRBV5-1	TRBJ2-5	-
CASSLPAGEVVF	TGTGCCAGCAGTTTACCAGCGGGAGAGGTAGTCTTC	TRBD2	TRBV28	TRBJ2-1	-
CASSLGQGPNIQYF	TGTGCCAGCAGCCTGGGACAGGGTCCAAACATTCAGTACTTC	TRBD1	TRBV3-1/TRBV3-2	TRBJ2-4	-
CASSPTGGNQPQHF	TGTGCCAGCAGCCCGACAGGGGGCAATCAGCCCCAGCATTTT	TRBD1	TRBV3-1/TRBV3-2	TRBJ1-5	-
CASSRGQGIISPLHF	TGTGCCAGCAGCCGGGGACAGGGGATCATTTCACCCCTCCACTTT	TRBD1	TRBV11-2	TRBJ1-6	-
CAISEGLAGGQEQFF	TGTGCCATCAGTGAAGGTCTAGCGGGAGGGCAAGAGCAGTTCTTC	TRBD2	TRBV10-3	TRBJ2-1	-
CASSLGTGHNQPQHF	TGTGCCAGCAGTTTAGGGACAGGGCACAATCAGCCCCAGCATTTT	TRBD1	TRBV27	TRBJ1-5	once
CASSSPRGTSGTGELFF	TGTGCCAGCAGTAGCCCCCGTGGGACTAGCGGGACCGGGGAGCTGTTTTTT	TRBD2	TRBV28	TRBJ2-2	-
CASSLRTGVNTGELFF	TGTGCCAGCAGCTTAAGGACAGGTGTTAACACCGGGGAGCTGTTTTTT	TRBD1	TRBV11-2	TRBJ2-2	-
CASRRDRSAYEQYF	TGTGCCAGCAGGAGGGACAGGTCGGCCTACGAGCAGTACTTC	TRBD1	TRBV6-5	TRBJ2-7	-